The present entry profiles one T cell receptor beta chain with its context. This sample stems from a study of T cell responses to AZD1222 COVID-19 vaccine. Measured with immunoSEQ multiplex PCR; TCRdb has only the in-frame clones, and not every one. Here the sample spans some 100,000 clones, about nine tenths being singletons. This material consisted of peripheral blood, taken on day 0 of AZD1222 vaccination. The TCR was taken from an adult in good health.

CDR3 DNA: TGTGCCAGCAGCGTACTTGGTGGGACAGGGGTCGAGCAGTACTTC. It codes for CASSVLGGTGVEQYF. The chain is built from TRBV9 and TRBJ2-7, with 10 bases that match TRBD1. Germline trimming cut 1 base from V and 6 bases from J; bases unmatched to any gene: 7. The CDR3 spans 15 residues. The germline gives CDR1 SGDLS, CDR2 YYNGEE.